The rows below give T cell receptor beta chains drawn from one sample of a study of blood T cells in healthy people across ages. TCRdb redid the calling of the 5' RACE reads with MiXCR, one entry per CDR3 protein. This sample yields roughly 1,700,000 distinct CDR3 sequences, of which roughly 27% are seen a single time; 7.7% belongs to the top ten. Sequencing was carried out using blood. Every receptor here comes from a woman aged 25 to 39 in good health. CDR3s leave out the opening cysteine and the closing phenylalanine or tryptophan. Each record gives: J gene, V gene, CDR3 protein.

TRBJ1-1	TRBV7-6	ASSLRWNTEAF
TRBJ2-1	TRBV11-2	ASSGSDEQF
TRBJ1-1	TRBV3-1	ASSQTGSRTEAF
TRBJ2-5	TRBV4-2	ASSQEFRTSGGQETQY
TRBJ2-1	TRBV27	ASRGGTGGSYNEQF
TRBJ1-1	TRBV11-2	ASSFPRPGGTEAF
TRBJ2-7	TRBV7-9	ASSLGHLRAYEQY
TRBJ2-4	TRBV15	ATSKDRGRLLGNRY
TRBJ1-2	TRBV4-1	ASSQTGTGGGYGYT
TRBJ2-5	TRBV7-8	ASSLEANEGETQY